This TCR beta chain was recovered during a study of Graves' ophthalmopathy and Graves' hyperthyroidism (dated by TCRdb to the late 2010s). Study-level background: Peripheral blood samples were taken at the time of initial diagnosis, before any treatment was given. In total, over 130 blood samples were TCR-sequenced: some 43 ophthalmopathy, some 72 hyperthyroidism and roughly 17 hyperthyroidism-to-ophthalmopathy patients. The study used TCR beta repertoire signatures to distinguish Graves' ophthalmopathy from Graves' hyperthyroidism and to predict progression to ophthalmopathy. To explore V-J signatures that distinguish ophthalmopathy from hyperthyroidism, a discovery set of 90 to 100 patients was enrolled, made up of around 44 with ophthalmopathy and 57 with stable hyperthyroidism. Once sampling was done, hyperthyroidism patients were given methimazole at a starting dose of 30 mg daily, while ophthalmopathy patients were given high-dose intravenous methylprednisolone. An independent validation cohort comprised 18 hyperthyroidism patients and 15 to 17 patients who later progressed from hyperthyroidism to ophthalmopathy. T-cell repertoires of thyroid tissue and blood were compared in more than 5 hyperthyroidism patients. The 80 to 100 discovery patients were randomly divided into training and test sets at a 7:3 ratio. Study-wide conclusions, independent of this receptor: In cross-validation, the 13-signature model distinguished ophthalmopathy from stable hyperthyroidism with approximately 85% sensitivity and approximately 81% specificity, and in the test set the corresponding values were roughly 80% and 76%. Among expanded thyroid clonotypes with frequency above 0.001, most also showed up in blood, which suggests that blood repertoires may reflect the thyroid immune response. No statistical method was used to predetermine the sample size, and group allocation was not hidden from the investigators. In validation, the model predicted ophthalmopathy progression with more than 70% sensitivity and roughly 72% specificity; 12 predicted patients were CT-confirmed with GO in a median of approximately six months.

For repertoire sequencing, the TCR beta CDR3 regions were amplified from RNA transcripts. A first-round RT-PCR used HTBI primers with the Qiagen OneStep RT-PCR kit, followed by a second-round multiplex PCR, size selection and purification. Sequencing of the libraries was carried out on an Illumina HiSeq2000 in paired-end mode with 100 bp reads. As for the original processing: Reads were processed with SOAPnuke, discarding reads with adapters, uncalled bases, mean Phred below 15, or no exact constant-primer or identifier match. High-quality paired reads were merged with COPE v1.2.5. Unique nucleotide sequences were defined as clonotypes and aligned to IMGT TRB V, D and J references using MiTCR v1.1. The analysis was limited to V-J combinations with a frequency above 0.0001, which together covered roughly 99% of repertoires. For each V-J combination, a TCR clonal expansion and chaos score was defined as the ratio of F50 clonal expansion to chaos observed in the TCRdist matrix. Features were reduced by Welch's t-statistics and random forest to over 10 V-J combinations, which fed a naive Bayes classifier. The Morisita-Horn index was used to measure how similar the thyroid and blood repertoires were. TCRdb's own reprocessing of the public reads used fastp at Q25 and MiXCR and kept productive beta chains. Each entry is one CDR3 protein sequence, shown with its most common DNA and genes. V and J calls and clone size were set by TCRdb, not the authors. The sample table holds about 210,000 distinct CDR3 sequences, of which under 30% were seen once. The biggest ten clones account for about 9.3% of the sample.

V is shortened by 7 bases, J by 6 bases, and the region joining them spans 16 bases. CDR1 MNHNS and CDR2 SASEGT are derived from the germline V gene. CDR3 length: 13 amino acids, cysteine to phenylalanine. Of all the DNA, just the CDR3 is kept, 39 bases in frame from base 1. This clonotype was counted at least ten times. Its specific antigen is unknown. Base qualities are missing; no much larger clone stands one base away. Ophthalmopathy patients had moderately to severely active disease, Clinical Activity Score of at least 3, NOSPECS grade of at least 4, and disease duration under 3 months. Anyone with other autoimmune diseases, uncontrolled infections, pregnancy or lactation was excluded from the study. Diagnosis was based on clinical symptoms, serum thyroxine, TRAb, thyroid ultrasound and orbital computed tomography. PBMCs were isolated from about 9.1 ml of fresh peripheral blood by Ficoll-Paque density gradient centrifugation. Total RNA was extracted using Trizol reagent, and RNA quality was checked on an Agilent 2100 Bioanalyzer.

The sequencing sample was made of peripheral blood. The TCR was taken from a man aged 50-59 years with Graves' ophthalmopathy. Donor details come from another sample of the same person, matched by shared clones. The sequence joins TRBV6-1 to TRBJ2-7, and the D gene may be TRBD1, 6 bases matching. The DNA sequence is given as TGTGCCAGCACCGACCTACAGGGTACCGAGCAGTACTTC. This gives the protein CASTDLQGTEQYF.